The clone carrying this T cell receptor (beta chain) was recorded a few times. Its antigen remains unidentified. The sample originates from a study of identical twins. Regarding the study as a whole: Out-of-frame alpha sequences shared by twins showed excess low generation probability. Memory repertoires lacked the insertion deficit that abundant cord blood beta clonotypes showed. Within beta out-of-frame sequences, the excess sharing observed between twins was weaker. These conclusions were based on statistical analysis (cross-sectional, not following the same donors).

The CDR3 runs to 16 residues. V lost 6 bases, J lost 1 base, and 21 bases lay in between. Germline loops: CDR1 DFQATT, CDR2 SNEGSKA (reference sequence). TCRdb reprocessed the 5' RACE reads via MiXCR and lists one record per CDR3 protein. The sample holds hundreds of thousands of distinct CDR3 sequences, 8.6% seen once. The sample also formed part of further work on yellow fever vaccine responses in identical twins.

This chain uses TRBV20-1 with TRBJ1-1, with D perhaps matching TRBD1 (5 bases). This TCR was sampled from a woman aged 18-35 years in good health. The sample comprised PBMCs. The CDR3 sequence is CSASYITPTGNTEAFF. CDR3 coding DNA: TGCAGTGCGAGTTACATTACCCCTACAGGGAACACTGAAGCTTTCTTT.